A single sample gave rise to the 26 T cell receptor beta chains below, sequenced in a study of control samples from healthy donors and cancer patients. Data came from immunoSEQ multiplex PCR; TCRdb stores just in-frame clones and leaves some out. The data contain about 89,000 clones, 85% to 90% of them seen just once; the ten biggest clones take up less than 2.5%. Sequenced sample: blood. These receptors were collected from a woman aged 40 to 49 in good health.

V gene TRBV7-3 combines with J gene TRBJ2-5; D is undetermined. Per germline, CDR1 SGHTA and CDR2 FQGTGA. V dropped 5 bases and J dropped 5 bases, with 12 bases sitting between them. The CDR3 runs 13 residues. The CDR3 bases are TGTGCCAGCAGCCCGGAAGCCTGGGAGACCCAGTACTTC. Its protein product is CASSPEAWETQYF.

This chain links TRBV6-5 with TRBJ1-2; 9 nucleotides line up with TRBD1. The CDR3 consists of 15 residues. The V gene's germline CDR1 is MNHEY and CDR2 SVGAGI. V was clipped by 6 bases and J by 4 bases; unmatched bases: 9. DNA for the CDR3: TGTGCCAGCAGAAATCCGGGACAGGGAGGCTATGGCTACACCTTC. Protein product: CASRNPGQGGYGYTF.

The chain uses TRBV5-1 and TRBJ2-1; D is unresolved. V was trimmed by 8 bases and J by 2 bases, leaving 14 bases between them. Looked up from germline, CDR1 is SGHRS and CDR2 is YFSETQ. The CDR3 runs to 14 residues. CDR3 sequence: CASREASPYNEQFF. The CDR3 coding sequence is TGCGCCAGTCGCGAGGCAAGCCCCTACAATGAGCAGTTCTTC.

The rearrangement links TRBV5-4 to TRBJ1-1; D not resolved. This CDR3 is built from 16 residues. Germline-derived CDR1 and CDR2 are SGHNT and YYREEE (reference sequence). The V end was cut by 1 base, the J end by 2 bases, with 15 bases between. CDR3 sequence (DNA): TGTGCCAGCAGCTTGTTCGTTTCGGACGGAAACACTGAAGCTTTCTTT. Residues: CASSLFVSDGNTEAFF. The full variable domain, with the rest looked up from reference TRBV5-4 and TRBJ1-1, is ETGVTQSPTHLIKTRGQQVTLRCSSQSGHNTVSWYQQALGQGPQFIFQYYREEENGRGNFPPRFSGLQFPNYSSELNVNALELDDSALYLCASSLFVSDGNTEAFFGQGTRLTVV.

V gene TRBV10-3 combines with J gene TRBJ1-2; D might be TRBD1 (5 bases). The V and J ends lost 3 bases and 4 bases respectively, with 9 bases between them. The V gene's germline CDR1 is ENHRY and CDR2 SYGVKD. The CDR3 spans 13 residues. CDR3 amino acids: CAISDRQIYGYTF. Written as DNA, the CDR3 is TGTGCCATCAGTGACCGACAGATCTATGGCTACACCTTC.

The gene calls are TRBV6-5 and TRBJ1-5; 8 nucleotides agree with TRBD1. The CDR3 consists of 15 residues. J gave up 0 bases and V 8 bases, and 6 bases lay outside the gene matches. CDR1 is MNHEY, CDR2 SVGAGI, per germline. In nucleotides, the CDR3 is TGTGCCAGCCGTCAGGGGGCTTATAGCAATCAGCCCCAGCATTTT. It yields the protein CASRQGAYSNQPQHF.

The J gene is TRBJ2-7, the V gene TRBV5-1, with D perhaps matching TRBD1 or TRBD2 (5 bases each). The CDR3 extends over 17 amino acids. V was trimmed by 3 bases and J by 1 base, leaving 20 bases between them. Per the germline V gene, CDR1 is SGHRS and CDR2 is YFSETQ. The chain's CDR3 is CASSSLGRGPVSYEQYF. CDR3 DNA: TGCGCCAGCAGCTCCCTCGGACGGGGCCCCGTGTCCTACGAGCAGTACTTC.

The chain has TRBV6-1 and TRBJ2-1; TRBD1 is a possible D gene (5 bases). The CDR3 spans 16 residues. With 1 base removed from V and 7 bases from J, the gap between germline ends came to 17 bases. Germline CDR1 reads MNHNS; CDR2 reads SASEGT. CDR3 in amino acids: CASSEESGYGGNEQFF. In DNA, the CDR3 is TGTGCCAGCAGTGAAGAGTCAGGGTACGGTGGGAATGAGCAGTTCTTC.

This chain joins TRBV7-7 and TRBJ2-2; TRBD1 is a possible D gene (6 bases). The germline CDR1 and CDR2 sequences are SSHAT and FNYEAQ (reference sequence). Trimming cost V 2 bases and J 4 bases, with 11 bases left between them. The CDR3 length is 15 residues. In DNA, the CDR3 is TGTGCCAGCAGCTTAAACAGGGACCTCACCGGGGAGCTGTTTTTT. Protein product: CASSLNRDLTGELFF.

The gene calls are TRBV15 and TRBJ1-2; maybe TRBD1 (5 bases). The CDR3 loop spans 13 amino acids. Germline assignment: CDR1 LNHNV and CDR2 YYDKDF (reference sequence). Trimming pared 2 bases from V and 4 bases from J, leaving 8 bases between. The CDR3 here is CATSRQGSYGYTF. DNA of the CDR3: TGTGCCACCAGCAGACAGGGTTCCTATGGCTACACCTTC.

The chain is built from TRBV14 and TRBJ2-3; D is ambiguous. Trimming stripped 4 bases from V and 0 bases from J, with 11 bases between. Germline V gene lookup returns CDR1 SGHDN and CDR2 FVKESK. This CDR3 has 15 amino acids. For the CDR3, the DNA is TGTGCCAGCAGCCGCCAACTAACGAGCACAGATACGCAGTATTTT. It codes for CASSRQLTSTDTQYF.

This clone showed up just a few times. The rearrangement links TRBV5-1 to TRBJ2-7; tentatively, D is TRBD1 or TRBD2 (6 bases each). The CDR3 sequence is 15 residues long. Germline loops: CDR1 SGHRS, CDR2 YFSETQ. With 0 bases removed from V and 6 bases from J, the gap between germline ends came to 16 bases. The CDR3 coding sequence is TGCGCCAGCAGCTTGGATGGGACATGGGGAGGCGAGCAGTACTTC. Protein sequence: CASSLDGTWGGEQYF.

Note on this clone: Other nucleotide sequences in the sample specify the same CDR3. This sequence joins TRBV18 and TRBJ1-1, with D unresolved. V lost 3 bases and J 6 bases, leaving 14 bases between the germline ends. The CDR3 extends over 14 amino acids. CDR1 is KGHSH and CDR2 is LQKENI in the germline V gene. CDR3 DNA: TGTGCCAGCTCACCGGAGCCCTCCGGAGCTGAAGCTTTCTTT. Amino acids: CASSPEPSGAEAFF.

The chain employs TRBV7-2 and TRBJ1-6, with D possibly being TRBD1 (5 bases). Germline CDR1 reads SGHTA; CDR2 reads FQGNSA. This CDR3 spans 14 amino acids. Trimming took 4 bases from V and 3 from J, leaving 7 bases between them. The CDR3 DNA reads as TGTGCCAGCAGCTCCAGGGACTATAATTCACCCCTCCACTTT. It encodes CASSSRDYNSPLHF.

The chain carries TRBV10-2 and TRBJ1-4; 7 positions match TRBD1. In germline, CDR1 is WSHSY, CDR2 SAAADI. The CDR3 totals 13 residues. Trimming cost V 9 bases and J 2 bases; bases outside gene matches: 3. The CDR3 DNA reads as TGCGCCAGTGCGACAGGGACTAATGAAAAACTGTTTTTT. Protein product: CASATGTNEKLFF.

The chain couples TRBV27 to TRBJ2-1; 12 bases fit TRBD2. The CDR3 loop spans 16 amino acids. Trimming cost V 0 bases and J 9 bases; bases outside gene matches: 6. The germline gives CDR1 MNHEY, CDR2 SMNVEV (reference sequence). The CDR3 sequence is CASSLSSSGGVTEQFF. The CDR3 coding sequence is TGTGCCAGCAGTTTATCTTCTAGCGGGGGGGTGACTGAGCAGTTCTTC.

V and J are TRBV21-1 and TRBJ1-2. TRBV21-1 is reported as a pseudogene. The CDR3 is 13 residues long. The CDR3 sequence is CASSKDQGDGYTF. Here the CDR3 DNA reads TGTGCCAGCAGCAAAGACCAGGGAGATGGCTACACCTTC.

The sample holds a few counts of this clone. This chain connects TRBV4-1 to TRBJ2-1; D gene uncertain. The CDR3 contains 16 residues. V was clipped by 0 bases and J by 0 bases, with 9 bases between them. Germline V lookup: CDR1 MGHRA, CDR2 YSYEKL. CDR3 amino acids: CASSQDARGSYNEQFF. CDR3 sequence (DNA): TGCGCCAGCAGCCAAGATGCTAGAGGCTCCTACAATGAGCAGTTCTTC.

This clone was detected once. The V call is TRBV15, the J call TRBJ2-3, with TRBD2 matching 10 bases. This CDR3 comprises 17 residues. J lost 3 bases, V lost 3 bases, and 9 bases had no gene match. Germline V gives CDR1 LNHNV, CDR2 YYDKDF (reference sequence). The CDR3 DNA reads TGTGCCACCAGCAGGTCTAGCGGGGGAGGTCGGACAGATACGCAGTATTTT. This encodes CATSRSSGGGRTDTQYF.

V usage is TRBV5-4 and J usage is TRBJ2-5; D perhaps matches TRBD2 (5 bases). V was clipped by 4 bases and J by 4 bases, with 11 bases between them. The length of the CDR3 is 13 residues. The germline CDR1 and CDR2 sequences are SGHNT and YYREEE (reference sequence). The CDR3 bases are TGTGCCAGCAGCAGGACTGGAGGAGAGACCCAGTACTTC. It is translated as CASSRTGGETQYF.

This chain connects TRBV24-1 to TRBJ2-1; no reliable D call. This CDR3 is built from 11 residues. Germline CDR1 reads KGHDR; CDR2 reads SFDVKD. Trimming removed 6 bases at V and 4 bases at J, with 3 bases between. The CDR3 nucleotides read TGTGCCACCAGTCTTTACAATGAGCAGTTCTTC. Translation: CATSLYNEQFF.

The rearrangement uses TRBV7-9 and TRBJ2-1, with 11 nucleotides matching TRBD2. This CDR3 contains 17 residues. The V and J ends lost 4 bases and 5 bases, in that order; junction bases with no gene match: 10. Germline CDR1 reads SEHNR; CDR2 reads FQNEAQ (reference sequence). The CDR3 DNA follows: TGTGCCAGCAGCTCCCGACTAGCGGGAAATACCGACAATGAGCAGTTCTTC. Amino acid sequence: CASSSRLAGNTDNEQFF.

The sample holds a few counts of this clone. V gene TRBV4-1 combines with J gene TRBJ1-3; 10 bases are shared with TRBD1. Germline trimming cut 3 bases from V and 3 bases from J; bases unmatched to any gene: 2. Germline CDR1 is MGHRA and CDR2 is YSYEKL. The CDR3 consists of 15 residues. In DNA form, the CDR3 reads TGCGCCAGCAGCCAGGGGACAGGGGTTGGAAACACCATATATTTT. Amino acid sequence: CASSQGTGVGNTIYF.

This chain uses TRBV18 with TRBJ2-5; D is undetermined. The germline V and J ends were trimmed by 4 bases and 5 bases, with 8 bases remaining between them. The CDR3 spans 12 residues. Germline V gives CDR1 KGHSH, CDR2 LQKENI. The CDR3 DNA sequence: TGTGCCAGCTCACGGGATCGCGAGACCCAGTACTTC. Translated: CASSRDRETQYF.

This sequence joins TRBV10-1 and TRBJ1-1; D is unresolved. The germline gives CDR1 WNHNN, CDR2 SYGVQD (reference sequence). CDR3 length equals 15 residues. Trimming left V 6 bases short and J 3 bases short, with 17 bases between. CDR3 DNA: TGCGCCAGCAGGAGTCTGGGAGGCGGGGACACTGAAGCTTTCTTT. This translates into CASRSLGGGDTEAFF.

The J gene is TRBJ2-7, the V gene TRBV24-1, with 9 bases fitting TRBD1. The CDR3 loop spans 18 amino acids. The V and J ends lost 9 bases and 0 bases, in that order; junction bases with no gene match: 17. CDR1 and CDR2 from the germline V gene are KGHDR and SFDVKD. The CDR3 DNA reads TGTGCCACCTTTTGTGGAACTGACGGACAGGGGAGCTCCTACGAGCAGTACTTC. It specifies CATFCGTDGQGSSYEQYF.